The source of this T cell receptor (beta chain) is a study of blood T cell repertoires in COVID-19 (dated by TCRdb to the early 2020s). Study-wide context: Collaborator samples came from the United States, Italy and Spain and covered acute and convalescent phases of COVID-19. The material from the prospective study consisted of cDNA or gDNA derived from T cells, B-cell-depleted T cells, or PBMCs. Subjects who had been exposed to COVID-19, were actively infected with it, or had recovered from it provided the deeply sampled blood TCRbeta repertoires that made up the dataset. The repertoires were released in a freely available public database intended as a resource for research on the immune response to SARS-CoV-2. The samples were drawn from two sources: the first 160 participants of the ongoing ImmuneRACE study, and fewer than 1,500 subjects contributed by 6 global collaborators. Nearly every sample came with metadata listing a de-identified subject ID, COVID-19 status, age in years and sex. HLA class I and class II types, where available, came from metadata supplied by the sample provider rather than from assay-based typing. The investigation overall reported the following: Clinical and demographic metadata were provided uncurated, with the amount varying by source and participant.

The collaborating institutions used their own protocols to collect whole blood in K2EDTA tubes. For TCRbeta analysis, collaborator samples were shipped as frozen whole blood, as isolated PBMCs, or as DNA extracted from either sample type. CDR1 and CDR2 are drawn from the germline V gene: SGHTA, FQGNSA. From cysteine to phenylalanine, the CDR3 is 17 amino acids long. Solely the CDR3 DNA is kept, with 51 bases framed from the first base. TCRbeta CDR3 regions were amplified from genomic DNA using the immunoSEQ Assay, a bias-controlled multiplex PCR. For the original study's pipeline: Nucleated cell counts per sample were estimated from amplification of reference gene primers within the assay. To quantify the absolute abundance of each unique TCRbeta CDR3 rearrangement, sequence reads were collapsed and filtered. For each sample, productive Simpson clonality was calculated by taking the square root of Simpson's diversity index across productive rearrangements. The table was pulled from immuneACCESS by TCRdb, which kept in-frame rearrangements only. Such tables lose some clones; where checked, under half of the loss comes from unresolved V genes, and the rest has no known cause. V, J and clone size are those of that table, while D and trimming were read from the DNA. A total of approximately 210,000 clones appear in this sample, approximately 78% of them only once. Jointly, the top ten make up about 12% of the sample.

On this clone itself: Its antigen has not been determined. An end of the junction differs from the germline gene, which may be a read error.

Sequenced sample: peripheral blood. The chain is assembled from TRBV7-2 and TRBJ1-6, and TRBD1 matches 10 of the central bases. This clonotype was sampled from a woman in her 40s with acute or convalescent COVID-19. At the DNA level, the sequence is TGTGCCAGCACCTTAAGGTTCGGGACAGGGGTCAATTCACCCCTCCACTTT. Its translation is CASTLRFGTGVNSPLHF.